The entry that follows covers one T cell receptor beta chain sequence. CDR3 regions of TCR beta were amplified from RNA transcripts. Second-round multiplex PCR came after a first-round RT-PCR that employed HTBI primers. TCRdb itself ran the multiplex PCR reads through MiXCR, one entry per CDR3 protein. Among 500,000 to 800,000 distinct CDR3 sequences, roughly 41% were seen once, and the ten largest hold around 3.3%. This sample is part of a study of Graves' ophthalmopathy and Graves' hyperthyroidism. V lost 5 bases, J lost 4 bases, and 12 bases lay in between. There are 14 residues in the CDR3. Looked up from germline, CDR1 is MNHEY and CDR2 is SVGAGI.

The specimen was peripheral blood. The TCR sequence derives from an adult man with Graves' ophthalmopathy. V gene TRBV6-5 combines with J gene TRBJ1-5; D may be TRBD1 (5 bases). In DNA, the CDR3 is TGTGCCAGCAGTGTCGGGACCCCAAATCAGCCCCAGCATTTT. Translation gives CASSVGTPNQPQHF.